The rows below give T cell receptor beta chains drawn from one sample of a study of cytomegalovirus exposure and HLA in healthy donors. TCRdb's copy holds only in-frame clones and misses some; the assay was immunoSEQ multiplex PCR. The sample includes roughly 180,000 clones, around 75% seen only once; the top ten take about 3%. Sample: PBMCs. These receptors all come from a female donor in good health and CMV-seronegative. Both conserved end residues are part of each CDR3. A D gene is named only where the DNA matches it firmly. For some rows the clone size is stated as once, few or many, or as a class when expanded; others skip it.

d_call: NA
j_call: TRBJ1-4
clone_size: NA
v_call: TRBV28
cdr3_nt: TGTGCCAGCAGTTTAGGGCCAAAAAAACTGTTTTTT
cdr3_aa: CASSLGPKKLFF

d_call: TRBD1
j_call: TRBJ1-2
clone_size: NA
v_call: TRBV11-2
cdr3_nt: TGTGCCAGCAGCTTAGATCTAGGGGGCAATGGCTACACCTTC
cdr3_aa: CASSLDLGGNGYTF

d_call: NA
j_call: TRBJ1-1
clone_size: once
v_call: TRBV2
cdr3_nt: TGTGCCAGCAGTGAAGCGATCAGGGGAGCTTTCTTT
cdr3_aa: CASSEAIRGAFF

d_call: NA
j_call: TRBJ2-6
clone_size: NA
v_call: TRBV5-4
cdr3_nt: TGTGCCAGCAGCTTGGGAGGGGGCTCTGGGGCCAACGTCCTGACTTTC
cdr3_aa: CASSLGGGSGANVLTF

d_call: NA
j_call: TRBJ2-3
clone_size: NA
v_call: TRBV10-3
cdr3_nt: TGTGCCATCAGTCAGGAGGTCGGAAATACGCAGTATTTT
cdr3_aa: CAISQEVGNTQYF

d_call: TRBD2
j_call: TRBJ2-1
clone_size: NA
v_call: TRBV9
cdr3_nt: TGTGCCAGCAGCTCATTTCTAGCGGGGGCCTACAATGAGCAGTTCTTC
cdr3_aa: CASSSFLAGAYNEQFF

d_call: NA
j_call: TRBJ2-7
clone_size: NA
v_call: TRBV27
cdr3_nt: TGTGCCAGCAGTCGCGCAGCGGATTCCTACGAGCAGTATTTC
cdr3_aa: CASSRAADSYEQYF

d_call: NA
j_call: TRBJ2-7
clone_size: NA
v_call: TRBV10-3
cdr3_nt: TGTGCCATCAGGCGGGGACAGCAGGTGGTCGAGCAGTACTTC
cdr3_aa: CAIRRGQQVVEQYF

d_call: TRBD1
j_call: TRBJ1-2
clone_size: NA
v_call: TRBV27
cdr3_nt: TGTGCCAGCAGTCCGACAGGGCGGTATGGCTACACCTTC
cdr3_aa: CASSPTGRYGYTF

d_call: NA
j_call: TRBJ1-1
clone_size: NA
v_call: TRBV7-6
cdr3_nt: TGTGCCAGCAGCCGTTGGGTAGGCCGGGACACTGAAGCTTTCTTT
cdr3_aa: CASSRWVGRDTEAFF

d_call: NA
j_call: TRBJ2-7
clone_size: NA
v_call: TRBV30
cdr3_nt: TGTGCCTGGAGTGTACAGCAGGGGTCCCCCTCCTACGAGCAGTACTTC
cdr3_aa: CAWSVQQGSPSYEQYF

d_call: NA
j_call: TRBJ1-1
clone_size: once
v_call: TRBV2
cdr3_nt: TGTGCCAGCAGCACAATGACCGGACGGGGTGAAGCTTTCTTT
cdr3_aa: CASSTMTGRGEAFF

d_call: TRBD2
j_call: TRBJ2-7
clone_size: NA
v_call: TRBV10-3
cdr3_nt: TGTGCCACTACTAGCGGGGGGCCTCTCGAGCAGTACTTC
cdr3_aa: CATTSGGPLEQYF

d_call: TRBD2
j_call: TRBJ2-1
clone_size: NA
v_call: TRBV9
cdr3_nt: TGTGCCAGCAGCGTAGTAGCGGGGAACTACAATGAGCAGTTCTTC
cdr3_aa: CASSVVAGNYNEQFF

d_call: NA
j_call: TRBJ1-4
clone_size: NA
v_call: TRBV7-2
cdr3_nt: TGTGCCAGCAGCTTACTCACAGGGAATGAAAAACTGTTTTTT
cdr3_aa: CASSLLTGNEKLFF

d_call: TRBD1
j_call: TRBJ1-5
clone_size: NA
v_call: TRBV5-5
cdr3_nt: TGTGCCAGCAGCCCGGGACAGGGGTATCAGCCCCAGCATTTT
cdr3_aa: CASSPGQGYQPQHF

d_call: NA
j_call: TRBJ1-3
clone_size: NA
v_call: TRBV7-6
cdr3_nt: TGTGCCAGCAGCTTATTTTGGTCGAGTGCGGCTTCTGGAAACACCATATATTTT
cdr3_aa: CASSLFWSSAASGNTIYF

d_call: NA
j_call: TRBJ2-7
clone_size: NA
v_call: TRBV4-3
cdr3_nt: TGCGCCAGCAGCCAAGACGGCCGCGGGGTCCGGGGCGAGCAGTACTTC
cdr3_aa: CASSQDGRGVRGEQYF

d_call: NA
j_call: TRBJ1-3
clone_size: NA
v_call: TRBV4-1
cdr3_nt: TGCGCCAGCAGCCAAGACAGAACCCTCCCTGGAAACACCATATATTTT
cdr3_aa: CASSQDRTLPGNTIYF

d_call: TRBD2
j_call: TRBJ2-1
clone_size: NA
v_call: TRBV5-1
cdr3_nt: TGCGCCAGCAGGGCTAGCGGAAGCTCCTACAATGAGCAGTTCTTC
cdr3_aa: CASRASGSSYNEQFF

d_call: TRBD1
j_call: TRBJ1-4
clone_size: few
v_call: TRBV28
cdr3_nt: TGTGCCAGCAGTTTATGGGGACAGAATGAAAAACTGTTTTTT
cdr3_aa: CASSLWGQNEKLFF

d_call: TRBD2
j_call: TRBJ2-3
clone_size: NA
v_call: TRBV30
cdr3_nt: TGTGCCTGCGAAAAAGGGACTAGCGGGAGGGCCACAGATACGCAGTATTTT
cdr3_aa: CACEKGTSGRATDTQYF

d_call: TRBD2
j_call: TRBJ2-1
clone_size: NA
v_call: TRBV5-1
cdr3_nt: TGCGCCAGCAGCCCCCGGACTAGCGGGTCGAGCTCCTACAATGAGCAGTTCTTC
cdr3_aa: CASSPRTSGSSSYNEQFF

d_call: NA
j_call: TRBJ2-2
clone_size: NA
v_call: TRBV15
cdr3_nt: TGTGCCACCAGCAGACCCTCTACCGGGGAGCTGTTTTTT
cdr3_aa: CATSRPSTGELFF

d_call: NA
j_call: TRBJ1-2
clone_size: NA
v_call: TRBV5-1
cdr3_nt: TGCGCCAGCAGCTTGGAGGGAGGTCGGTCGGGCTACACCTTC
cdr3_aa: CASSLEGGRSGYTF

d_call: NA
j_call: TRBJ1-2
clone_size: few
v_call: TRBV5-1
cdr3_nt: TGCGCCAGCAGCTTTGGTTCCGGGGCTAACTATGGCTACACCTTC
cdr3_aa: CASSFGSGANYGYTF

d_call: NA
j_call: TRBJ1-3
clone_size: NA
v_call: TRBV28
cdr3_nt: TGTGCCAGCCGCCGGGGGGCCCGAGGATATTTT
cdr3_aa: CASRRGARGYF

d_call: NA
j_call: TRBJ2-1
clone_size: NA
v_call: TRBV7-2
cdr3_nt: TGTGCCAGCAGCTTAGGTCTCAGGCTGGGCTCCTACAATGAGCAGTTCTTC
cdr3_aa: CASSLGLRLGSYNEQFF

d_call: TRBD2
j_call: TRBJ2-2
clone_size: NA
v_call: TRBV5-1
cdr3_nt: TGCGCCAGCAGCACGACCCAGGGACTAGCGGGGGGCCCGAACACCGGGGAGCTGTTTTTT
cdr3_aa: CASSTTQGLAGGPNTGELFF

d_call: TRBD2
j_call: TRBJ2-3
clone_size: NA
v_call: TRBV28
cdr3_nt: TGTGCCAGCAGTTTACCTGGACTAGCGGGAGACACAGATACGCAGTATTTT
cdr3_aa: CASSLPGLAGDTDTQYF

d_call: TRBD1
j_call: TRBJ1-1
clone_size: NA
v_call: TRBV30
cdr3_nt: TGTGCCTGGAGTGTTCGGGACAGGGGGGACACTGAAGCTTTCTTT
cdr3_aa: CAWSVRDRGDTEAFF

d_call: NA
j_call: TRBJ1-2
clone_size: once
v_call: TRBV30
cdr3_nt: TGTGCCTGGGGGGGGGACCGCCATATGGGCTATGGCTACACCTTC
cdr3_aa: CAWGGDRHMGYGYTF